This T cell receptor beta chain came from a study of PD-L1 blockade in urothelial cancer. About the study: Analysis of blood occurred 3 weeks (second dose) and 6 weeks after treatment start. General study findings and limits: When pretreatment blood TCR clonality was below the median, it predicted better survival. At the 3-week point, tumor-associated blood clones expanded more in durable-benefit patients.

The time point: pretreatment peripheral blood. Urothelial carcinoma in patients was locally advanced or metastatic. The assay was immunoSEQ multiplex PCR, and TCRdb's table has in-frame clones only and misses some. The sample has about 74,000 clones; about 90% are singletons. A remark on this clone: Its antigen is not known.

V lost 4 bases and J 6 bases, leaving 11 bases between the germline ends. The CDR3 runs 12 residues. Germline V gene sequence: CDR1 SGHRS, CDR2 YFSETQ. The starting material was PBMCs, obtained around atezolizumab (anti-PD-L1) treatment. This chain links TRBV5-1 with TRBJ2-7; D is perhaps TRBD2 (6 bases). The TCR comes from a man in his 70s with urothelial cancer. CDR3: CASSQRGFEQYF. The CDR3 bases are TGCGCCAGCAGCCAACGGGGGTTCGAGCAGTACTTC.